This TCR beta chain was sequenced for a study of CD8 T cells in ankylosing spondylitis listed by TCRdb under 2017. In terms of the full investigation: The study set out to find disease-linked TCR variants by profiling T cell receptor beta repertoires in ankylosing spondylitis patients and healthy donors. In total, the full study cohort was made up of roughly 110 healthy donors and roughly 27 ankylosing spondylitis patients. Peripheral blood samples were taken, and synovial fluid was additionally collected from ankylosing spondylitis patients.

What the authors observed across the whole study: The disease-linked clones were reported as significantly enriched in matched synovial fluid samples from ankylosing spondylitis patients. Blood from ankylosing spondylitis patients appeared to be characterized by a TCR beta motif made up of seven or eight highly homologous amino acid variants. Some motif variants were previously reported in synovial fluid and blood of reactive arthritis patients, suggesting common disease-initiation mechanisms. The disease-linked clones had a CD8+ phenotype and were found at relatively low frequencies in peripheral blood.

About this clonotype: Which antigen it targets is not known. No per-base quality is available; no much larger clone lies one base away.

TCRdb lists the instrument as Illumina HiSeq 2500. TCR beta libraries were prepared by quantitative 5'-RACE with molecular barcodes. The authors' pipeline ran thus. To identify disease-linked TCR variants, a new computational method was used, one built on a probabilistic model of VDJ rearrangement. The public reads were reprocessed in TCRdb via fastp at Q25 and MiXCR, keeping in-frame beta chains. One record per CDR3 amino acid sequence lists the most common genes and DNA. V and J calls and clone size were set by TCRdb, not the authors. The sample contains roughly 280,000 distinct CDR3 sequences, around 18% of them found a single time. The ten biggest clones cover about 8% of the sample. The germline V gene sets CDR1 to SGHRS and CDR2 to YFSETQ. Unmatched junction bases come to 3, with V trimmed by 0 bases and J by 3 bases. The CDR3 goes from the cysteine to the phenylalanine over 15 residues. Of all the DNA, just the CDR3 is kept, 45 bases in frame from base 1.

The sequence was collected from a male donor with ankylosing spondylitis or in good health (not recorded which). Recombination connected TRBV5-1 to TRBJ1-5, with 7 bases matching TRBD1. The sample consisted of blood, either unsorted or a sorted T cell fraction (not recorded which). The DNA sequence is given as TGCGCCAGCAGCTTGGGGGACAGTGTCAATCAGCCCCAGCATTTT. It specifies CASSLGDSVNQPQHF.